The count of the clone carrying this T cell receptor beta chain is one. The data originate from a study of blood T cell repertoires in COVID-19. Study as a whole: The United States, Italy and Spain were the sources of the acute and convalescent COVID-19 samples. T cells, B-cell-depleted T cells, or PBMCs supplied cDNA or gDNA.

Original processing notes: Reference gene primer amplification yielded estimated nucleated cell counts. The table came from immunoSEQ multiplex PCR; TCRdb's copy has only in-frame clones and leaves some out. V and J calls and clone size come straight from that table; D and trimming were deduced from the DNA. The sample shows around 220,000 clones, 65% to 90% of them seen only once. V was pared by 5 bases and J by 4 bases, with 14 bases between. The CDR3 covers 14 residues. In germline, CDR1 is MDHEN, CDR2 SYDVKM. V gene TRBV28 combines with J gene TRBJ2-5; D is possibly TRBD2 (6 bases). Sequencing was carried out using peripheral blood. The sequence was collected from a human donor in a cohort sampled during active COVID-19. As DNA, the CDR3 is TGTGCCAGCAGTCCACCCTCGCGGGGAGAGACCCAGTACTTC. It yields the protein CASSPPSRGETQYF.